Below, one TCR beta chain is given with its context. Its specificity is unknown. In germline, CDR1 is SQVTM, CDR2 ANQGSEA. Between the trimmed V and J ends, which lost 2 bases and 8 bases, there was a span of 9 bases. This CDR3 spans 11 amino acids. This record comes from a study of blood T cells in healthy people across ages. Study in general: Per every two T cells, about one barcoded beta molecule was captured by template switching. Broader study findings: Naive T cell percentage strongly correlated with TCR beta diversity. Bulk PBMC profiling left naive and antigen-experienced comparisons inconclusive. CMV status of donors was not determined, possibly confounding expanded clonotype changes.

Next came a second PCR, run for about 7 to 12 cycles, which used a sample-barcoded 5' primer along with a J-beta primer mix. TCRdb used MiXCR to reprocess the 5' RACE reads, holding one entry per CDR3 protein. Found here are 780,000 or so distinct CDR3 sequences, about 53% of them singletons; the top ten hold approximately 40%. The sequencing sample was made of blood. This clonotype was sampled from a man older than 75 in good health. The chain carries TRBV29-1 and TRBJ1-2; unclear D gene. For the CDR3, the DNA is TGCAGCGTTGAACCCCACGACGGCTACACCTTC. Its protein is CSVEPHDGYTF.